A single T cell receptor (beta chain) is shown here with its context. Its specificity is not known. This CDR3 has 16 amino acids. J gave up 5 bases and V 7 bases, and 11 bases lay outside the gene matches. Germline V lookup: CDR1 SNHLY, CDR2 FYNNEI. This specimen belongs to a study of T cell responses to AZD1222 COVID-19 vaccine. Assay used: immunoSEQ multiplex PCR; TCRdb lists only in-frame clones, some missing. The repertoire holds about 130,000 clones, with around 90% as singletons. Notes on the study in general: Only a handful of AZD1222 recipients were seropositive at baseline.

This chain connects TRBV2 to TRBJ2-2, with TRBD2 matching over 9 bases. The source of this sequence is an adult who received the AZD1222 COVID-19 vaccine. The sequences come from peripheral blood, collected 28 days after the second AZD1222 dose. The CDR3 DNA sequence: TGTGCCAGCACTCCTAGCGGGATTGGTTATACCGGGGAGCTGTTTTTT. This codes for CASTPSGIGYTGELFF.